This TCR beta chain was profiled in a study of cytomegalovirus exposure and HLA in healthy donors (dated 2017 in TCRdb). A note on the overall study: According to an earlier analysis of several hundred of the donors, 200 million or so T cells yielded 100 million or so unique TCR beta sequences and around 300 Gb of sequence data. In an earlier analysis of more than 550 of the donors, high-throughput TCR beta sequencing was used to judge whether each TCR beta V gene segment behaved as functional or pseudogenic. Alongside the repertoire data, information on donor age, sex, ethnicity and CMV serostatus was compiled. The study combined high-throughput TCR immunosequencing, statistical association of individual TCRs with disease status, and machine learning to predict cytomegalovirus infection status. Across approximately 400 genotyped donors of the cohort, an average of about 220,000 unique TCR beta nucleotide sequences per donor were sequenced, and around 20% of those sequences were non-productive. In the later analysis, no new phenotypic data were used to find candidate immune exposures; instead, reliance was placed on TCR beta sequences and their occurrence across donors. In a later genetic analysis, genome-wide SNP genotypes for about three fifths of the roughly 670 donors were used, and that subset was treated as a discovery cohort. A later analysis re-examined previously published TCR beta repertoires from over 500 donors and added high-resolution HLA genotyping to investigate patterns of TCR occurrence. Around 320 gigabases of sequencing data and tens of millions of unique TCR sequences were included in an early release covering roughly 700 HLA-typed donors. All discovery cohort repertoires had been generated on a single sequencing platform. The study aimed to test whether cataloging public T cell receptors could reveal signatures of past pathogen exposure. The genetic ancestry cluster associated with self-reported Caucasian donors included roughly 84% of the 398 genotyped donors. A handful of DR-DQ haplotypes were handled as single units for association and clustering because linkage in the cohort was strong. HLA typing covered class I and class II loci at four-digit resolution. Along with the approximately 700-subject first cohort, a separate validation cohort of approximately 110 different subjects was used. The study used immunosequencing to profile the T cell repertoires of 600 to 850 subjects and linked those repertoires to cytomegalovirus serostatus. The number of donors typed differed by locus, with 629-630 for A, B, C, DRB1 and DQB1, roughly 520 for DQA1, 606 for DPA1, and some 440 for DPB1. The investigation overall reported the following: A total of fewer than 200 TCR beta chains were listed by the study as associated with cytomegalovirus. Linkage disequilibrium might explain the correlated functional status among segregating V segments, but an unknown experimental factor could not be ruled out. The only immune exposure information available for the cohort was CMV serostatus. It was suggested by the authors that the approach could potentially be generalized to other disease states and immunological phenotypes. In a later analysis, several top co-occurrence clusters were reported to appear linked to parvovirus B19, influenza, CMV and Epstein-Barr virus. In both the original and validation cohorts, the classifier was reported to diagnose cytomegalovirus status with high specificity and sensitivity. A cluster of highly shared sequence variants was judged likely to represent a technical artifact of the sequencing pipeline. The 87-base-pair reads could not distinguish some IMGT-functional V segments, including TRBV6-2 and TRBV6-3, so those segments were excluded. In vitro tests confirmed that three of the cytomegalovirus-associated TCR beta chains recognize cytomegalovirus antigens. While some public TCRs were present in many individuals, most TCR sequences turned up only very rarely across donors. In a later analysis, the rate of TCR association differed among HLA loci, with DRB1 alleles having the most associated TCRs and HLA-C alleles having the fewest. In a later analysis, most CMV-associated TCR beta chains were found to appear HLA-restricted, with HLA associations seemingly driven largely by CMV exposure. At a false discovery rate of 0.05, a later analysis linked about 16,000 TCR beta sequences to specific HLA alleles. Only TCR beta chains were sequenced in this cohort, and the absence of alpha or paired-chain data limited detectable features. Compared with equally common non-associated chains, HLA-associated TCR beta chains in a later analysis were more clonally expanded and had lower generation probabilities. Because HLA typing was missing for some donors at each locus, association tests included only the typed subset. According to a later genetic analysis, donors in an Asian-associated ancestry cluster had fewer N-insertions in productive TCRs than the roughly 670-donor mean. Because counts were too low, seventeen rarely observed V segments, including chromosome 9 orphons, were left out of the earlier analysis of approximately 580 of the donors. Sequencing depth was assumed to be roughly uniform across donors in the presence/absence analyses, though that assumption may not hold. Assigning TCR associations to individual alleles was difficult when HLA alleles, especially DR and DQ, strongly co-occurred. An association between a missense DCLRE1C variant and V-gene and J-gene trimming of TCR beta chains was found in a later genetic analysis and replicated in an independent cohort. A further reported finding was that TCR beta sequences accurately predicted the HLA-A and HLA-B alleles for most subjects in the first cohort. In an earlier analysis of some 640 of the donors, most TCR beta V segments were observed in productive rearrangements about 87% or about 30% of the time, broadly matching IMGT annotations.

The CDR3 contains 17 residues, cysteine and phenylalanine counted. The read is trimmed to its CDR3 DNA, 51 bases read in frame from base 1. CDR1 and CDR2 are read off the germline V gene (reference sequence) as SEHNR and FQNEAQ. V is clipped by 5 bases and J by 2 bases, and the sequence between their germline boundaries is 18 bases long. With respect to this clone: Its antigen is not yet known. Base quality data are lacking; no much larger clone is found one base away.

Libraries were built with the immunoSEQ multiplex PCR assay. The multiplex PCR relied on a mix of 60 forward primers for TCR Vbeta segments and 13 reverse primers for TCR Jbeta segments. The CDR3 region of rearranged TCR beta genes was amplified from genomic DNA with a multiplex PCR assay. The Illumina HiSeq System was used to sequence the amplified TCR beta libraries as 87-base-pair reads. The paper's processing steps were these. A later analysis tallied roughly 80 million unique TCR beta chains across the approximately 670 repertoires, and 10 million to 11 million of those chains were shared by two or more donors. A nearest-neighbor algorithm error-corrected the raw reads and collapsed the reads into unique sequences, merging closely related sequences to remove PCR and sequencing errors. V, D and J gene segments were assigned by aligning CDR3 sequences to IMGT reference sequences. Each retained sequence needed at least a six-nucleotide match to both a V gene segment and a J gene segment. A rearrangement counted as productive if the CDR3 had no stop codons and remained in frame with V and J, and every other rearrangement counted as non-productive. CDR3 was defined by IMGT convention, running from the second conserved V-encoded cysteine to the conserved J-encoded phenylalanine. The earlier analysis of about 590 of the donors excluded sequences that lacked an unambiguous match to a single V gene segment. An earlier analysis of some 500 of the donors classified V segments as functional when productive rearrangements were above 56.7% and as segregating when the standard deviation between donors was above 5%. A statistical classification framework was built for diagnosing cytomegalovirus status from the catalog of TCR beta chain sequences. In a later analysis, TCR nucleotide sequences were compared against IMGT/GENE-DB human TR gene sequences so that V and J genes could be assigned. The TCRdist pipeline was used in a later analysis to assign CDR3 sequences and most-parsimonious VDJ recombination scenarios. A later analysis defined each TCR beta chain by its CDR3 amino acid sequence plus V-gene family, and excluded reads lacking a unique V-gene family. As a way to deal with suspected cross-contamination and a sequencing artifact, a later analysis dropped approximately 570 nucleotide sequences that were highly shared and had low generation probability. A later analysis calculated a clonal expansion index for each public chain from normalized within-repertoire ranks of inferred template counts. In a later analysis, generation probabilities were computed with a VDJ recombination model fitted to out-of-frame rearrangements, and the resulting probabilities were checked against IGoR. In a later analysis, TCR-TCR, TCR-HLA and TCR-CMV co-occurrence was scored with hypergeometric tests, and a repertoire-size bias correction was applied to TCR pairs. In a later analysis, false discovery rates were estimated by permuting HLA or CMV assignments 20 times. In a later analysis, co-occurring TCRs were grouped with DBSCAN, and TCRdist sequence similarity was added when clustering was performed within HLA-allele-positive subsets. Repertoires with fewer than 30,000 or more than 120,000 public chains were left out of co-occurrence clustering, as were five repertoires with anomalous nucleotide sharing. Entries here come from immuneACCESS through TCRdb and include only in-frame sequences with V and J called. Some clones fail to appear in such tables; in the studies checked, an unresolved V gene covers under half of the shortfall, and the cause of the remainder is unknown. V and J calls and clone size come straight from that table; D and trimming were deduced from the DNA. A total of 40,000 to 45,000 clones appear in this sample, 50% of them only once. About 12% of the sample lies in the top ten.

The cohort was made up of around 720 healthy bone marrow donors. At the time of sampling, all cohort members were nominally healthy, though unrecorded immune exposures were likely present. Of the 650 to 700 cohort members, 289 had positive CMV serostatus and approximately 360 had negative CMV serostatus, and CMV serostatus was not recorded for the donor. A peripheral blood sample was collected from each donor, and TCR beta sequencing was performed on peripheral blood mononuclear cells. The Qiagen DNeasy Blood Extraction Kit was used to extract genomic DNA from the blood cell samples. The source material was PBMCs. Recombination linked TRBV7-9 to TRBJ2-2, with no D gene named confidently. The receptor's source is a human donor in good health. The encoded CDR3 is CASSAITDFLNTGELFF. The sequenced DNA is TGTGCCAGCAGCGCCATTACAGATTTCCTAAACACCGGGGAGCTGTTTTTT.